The rows below give T cell receptor beta chains drawn from one sample of a study of blood T cell repertoires in COVID-19. The repertoire was sequenced with immunoSEQ multiplex PCR; TCRdb's copy has only in-frame clones and lacks some. The sample contains 70,000 or so clones, approximately 90% of which appear only once. The sample consisted of peripheral blood. The origin of the receptors is a man aged 65 to 79 with active or convalescent COVID-19. Each CDR3 is given with its conserved first and last residue. D genes are given only for firm matches. The size entry is marked missing in some rows and otherwise reads once, few, many or a size class.

d_gene	abundance	j_gene	v_gene	CDR3aa	CDR3nt
.	.	TRBJ2-1	TRBV29-1	CSVPDSGEQFF	TGCAGCGTTCCGGACTCCGGTGAGCAGTTCTTC
TRBD1	.	TRBJ2-7	TRBV3-1/TRBV3-2	CASSFGQGGEQYF	TGTGCCAGCAGTTTCGGACAGGGTGGAGAGCAGTACTTC
.	.	TRBJ1-6	TRBV12-3/TRBV12-4	CASSSVRDSPLHF	TGTGCCAGCAGTTCCGTCAGGGATTCACCCCTCCACTTT
TRBD1	.	TRBJ1-1	TRBV29-1	CSVERQGLSTEAFF	TGCAGCGTTGAGAGACAGGGGCTATCCACTGAAGCTTTCTTT
.	.	TRBJ1-6	TRBV7-8	CASTSWPRDKSPSPLHF	TGTGCCAGCACGTCATGGCCCCGGGACAAGTCACCTTCACCCCTCCACTTT
TRBD2	few	TRBJ2-2	TRBV12-5	CASGLVQNWTSGRTAAGELFF	TGTGCTAGTGGTTTGGTCCAAAATTGGACTAGCGGGAGAACGGCGGCCGGGGAGCTGTTTTTT
.	.	TRBJ1-5	TRBV30	CAWSTTYSNQPQHF	TGTGCCTGGAGTACCACCTATAGCAATCAGCCCCAGCATTTT
.	.	TRBJ2-7	TRBV6-2/TRBV6-3	CASSNTYEQYF	TGTGCCAGCAGCAACACCTACGAGCAGTACTTC
.	.	TRBJ1-2	TRBV10-3	CAISETVNYGYTF	TGTGCCATCAGTGAAACGGTGAACTATGGCTACACCTTC
.	.	TRBJ2-7	TRBV10-3	CAISEPTRNHEQYF	TGTGCCATCAGTGAGCCGACTAGAAACCACGAGCAGTACTTC
TRBD1	few	TRBJ1-1	TRBV6-6	CASSDRAGAFF	TGTGCCAGCAGCGACAGGGCAGGGGCTTTCTTT
.	few	TRBJ1-2	TRBV28	CASLPGGALYGYTF	TGTGCCAGCTTGCCGGGAGGGGCCCTGTATGGCTACACCTTC
TRBD1	.	TRBJ1-5	TRBV28	CASSLKDRVKSNQPQHF	TGTGCCAGCAGTTTAAAGGACAGGGTGAAGAGCAATCAGCCCCAGCATTTT
TRBD1	.	TRBJ2-7	TRBV6-5	CASKTGAAYEQYF	TGTGCCAGTAAAACAGGGGCCGCCTACGAGCAGTACTTC
TRBD1	once	TRBJ2-2	TRBV29-1	CSVEDQGAGELFF	TGCAGCGTTGAAGATCAGGGGGCCGGGGAGCTGTTTTTT
TRBD2	.	TRBJ2-1	TRBV24-1	CATSDWGTSGSHEQFF	TGTGCCACCAGTGATTGGGGGACTAGCGGGAGCCATGAGCAGTTCTTC
.	.	TRBJ1-5	TRBV18	CASSPLPDSLNQPQHF	TGTGCCAGCTCACCCCTTCCGGACAGCCTCAATCAGCCCCAGCATTTT
.	.	TRBJ1-3	TRBV4-2	CASSRETGSGNTIYF	TGTGCCAGCAGCCGAGAAACAGGGAGTGGAAACACCATATATTTT
TRBD2	.	TRBJ2-7	TRBV30	CAWSTLPLTSGISYEQYF	TGTGCCTGGAGCACACTACCCCTGACTAGCGGGATTTCCTACGAGCAGTACTTC
.	.	TRBJ2-7	TRBV27	CASSSPSNEQYF	TGTGCCAGCAGTTCCCCTTCTAACGAGCAGTACTTC
TRBD2	.	TRBJ2-1	TRBV14	CASSLGLAGAIGEDEQFF	TGTGCCAGCAGCCTGGGACTAGCGGGCGCCATAGGTGAAGATGAGCAGTTCTTC
.	.	TRBJ2-5	TRBV6-4	CASSPTPSPGGTQYF	TGTGCCAGCAGTCCGACCCCTAGTCCCGGTGGGACCCAGTACTTC
.	.	TRBJ2-1	TRBV11-3	CASSFSQGGYNEQFF	TGTGCCAGCAGCTTCTCACAGGGGGGGTACAATGAGCAGTTCTTC
.	few	TRBJ2-2	TRBV19	CASSGGRGATGELFF	TGTGCCAGTAGTGGCGGCAGGGGTGCCACCGGGGAGCTGTTTTTT
.	.	TRBJ2-1	TRBV18	CASSPADISREQFF	TGTGCCAGCTCACCAGCGGACATTAGTCGAGAGCAGTTCTTC
TRBD1	.	TRBJ2-4	TRBV18	CASSPGTGGGNIQYF	TGTGCCAGCTCCCCCGGGACAGGGGGAGGGAACATTCAGTACTTC
.	.	TRBJ1-3	TRBV30	CAWSSRGTFSGNTIYF	TGTGCCTGGAGTTCCCGGGGTACCTTCTCTGGAAACACCATATATTTT
TRBD1	once	TRBJ1-5	TRBV2	CASSPQGSGQPQHF	TGTGCCAGCAGTCCACAGGGGTCCGGTCAGCCCCAGCATTTT
TRBD1	few	TRBJ1-3	TRBV5-6	CASSRDRGLNTIYF	TGTGCCAGCAGCCGAGACAGGGGGCTAAACACCATATATTTT
.	.	TRBJ2-7	TRBV5-6	CASSGRGRILGEQYF	TGTGCCAGCAGCGGCCGGGGTCGAATCTTAGGGGAGCAGTACTTC
TRBD1	.	TRBJ2-7	TRBV5-1	CASSADRPSYEQYF	TGCGCCAGCAGCGCGGACAGGCCCTCCTACGAGCAGTACTTC
TRBD1	.	TRBJ2-1	TRBV2	CASSVGQGAYNEQFF	TGTGCCAGCAGTGTTGGTCAGGGGGCCTACAATGAGCAGTTCTTC
.	.	TRBJ1-4	TRBV18	CASSPKQGPNEKLFF	TGTGCCAGCTCACCGAAACAGGGTCCCAATGAAAAACTGTTTTTT
.	.	TRBJ1-6	TRBV28	CASSLRGGYSPLHF	TGTGCCAGCAGCCTACGGGGGGGCTATTCACCCCTCCACTTT
.	.	TRBJ2-7	TRBV5-6	CASSWVTRTGEQYF	TGTGCCAGCAGCTGGGTGACTAGAACTGGCGAGCAGTACTTC
TRBD1	.	TRBJ1-1	TRBV28	CASSAPGQAMNTEAFF	TGTGCCAGCAGTGCCCCGGGACAGGCGATGAACACTGAAGCTTTCTTT
TRBD1	.	TRBJ1-2	TRBV9	CASSPTGTGYGYTF	TGTGCCAGCAGCCCCACCGGGACAGGGTATGGCTACACCTTC